Described below is a single T cell receptor (beta chain) sequence and its context. This entry comes from a study of OX40 agonist ivuxolimab in advanced cancers. TCRdb keeps only in-frame clones here, not all; method: immunoSEQ multiplex PCR. This sample has 75,000 to 100,000 clones, with roughly 90% found just once. CDR3 length equals 18 residues. The V gene's germline CDR1 is SGHKS and CDR2 YYEKEE (reference sequence). Unmatched junction bases numbered 12, after V lost 0 bases and J lost 3 bases. The sample in question was CD4+ or CD8+ T cells sorted from blood, obtained in a trial of the OX40 agonist ivuxolimab. This chain links TRBV5-5 with TRBJ1-5; TRBD1 aligns across 7 bases. This receptor was identified in an adult with an advanced solid tumor such as melanoma, head and neck, liver or kidney cancer. The CDR3 bases are TGTGCCAGCAGCTTGGGACCACAGGGGACAACCTTCAATCAGCCCCAGCATTTT. Protein: CASSLGPQGTTFNQPQHF.